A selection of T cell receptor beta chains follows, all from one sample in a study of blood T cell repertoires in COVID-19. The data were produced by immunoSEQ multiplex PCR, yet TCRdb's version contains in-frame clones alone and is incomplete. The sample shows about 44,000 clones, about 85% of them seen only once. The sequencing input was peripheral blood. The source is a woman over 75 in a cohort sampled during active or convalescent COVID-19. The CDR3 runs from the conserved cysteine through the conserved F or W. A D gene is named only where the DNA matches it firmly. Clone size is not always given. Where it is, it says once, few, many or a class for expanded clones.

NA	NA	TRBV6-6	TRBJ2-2	CASSLQGTSSGELFF	TGTGCCAGCAGCCTACAGGGAACGTCCTCCGGGGAGCTGTTTTTT
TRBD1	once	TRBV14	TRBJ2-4	CASSLGQGINIQYF	TGTGCCAGCAGCCTCGGACAGGGCATAAACATTCAGTACTTC
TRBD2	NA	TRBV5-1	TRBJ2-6	CASSGGTSGTGANVLTF	TGCGCCAGCAGCGGCGGGACTAGCGGGACTGGGGCCAACGTCCTGACTTTC
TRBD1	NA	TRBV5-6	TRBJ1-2	CASSLVEQGGSNYGYTF	TGTGCCAGCAGCTTGGTTGAACAGGGGGGAAGTAACTATGGCTACACCTTC
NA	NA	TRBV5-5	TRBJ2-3	CASSHPGLEVDTQYF	TGTGCCAGCAGCCACCCGGGACTGGAGGTTGATACGCAGTATTTT
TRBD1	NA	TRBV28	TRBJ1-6	CATKPGQTNSPLHF	TGTGCCACTAAACCGGGACAGACTAATTCACCCCTCCACTTT
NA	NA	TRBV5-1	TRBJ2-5	CASSPYLDGIGETQYF	TGCGCCAGCAGCCCCTACCTAGACGGGATAGGTGAGACCCAGTACTTC
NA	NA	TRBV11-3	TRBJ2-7	CASSLRPGLSYEQYF	TGTGCCAGCAGCTTAAGGCCAGGGCTCTCCTACGAGCAGTACTTC
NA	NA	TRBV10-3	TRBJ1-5	CAISEGRGDQPQHF	TGTGCCATCAGTGAGGGGAGGGGAGACCAGCCCCAGCATTTT
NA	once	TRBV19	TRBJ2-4	CASSLADWRNIQYF	TGTGCCAGTAGTCTGGCCGATTGGAGAAACATTCAGTACTTC
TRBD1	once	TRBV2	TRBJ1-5	CASRQTGGGNQPQHF	TGTGCCAGCAGGCAGACAGGGGGCGGCAATCAGCCCCAGCATTTT
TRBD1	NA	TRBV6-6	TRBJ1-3	CASSGPTGEVGNTIYF	TGTGCCAGCAGTGGTCCGACAGGGGAGGTTGGAAACACCATATATTTT
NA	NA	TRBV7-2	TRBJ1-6	CASSLAAIQDSPLHF	TGTGCCAGCAGCTTAGCCGCCATTCAGGATTCACCCCTCCACTTT
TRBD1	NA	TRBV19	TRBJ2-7	CASSIDKSRGRRNEQYF	TGTGCCAGTAGTATAGATAAAAGCAGGGGGCGGCGGAACGAGCAGTACTTC
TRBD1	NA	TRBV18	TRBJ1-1	CASSRQGNNRVVANTEAFF	TGTGCCAGCTCACGACAGGGGAACAACAGGGTGGTGGCGAACACTGAAGCTTTCTTT
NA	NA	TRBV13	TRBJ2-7	CASSFLYEQYF	TGTGCCAGCAGCTTTCTCTACGAGCAGTACTTC
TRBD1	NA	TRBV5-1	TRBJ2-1	CASRRSGTGGDEQFF	TGCGCCAGCAGGCGCTCGGGGACAGGGGGTGATGAGCAGTTCTTC
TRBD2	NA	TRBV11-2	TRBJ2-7	CASSLVASGSTDEQYF	TGTGCCAGCAGCTTAGTGGCTAGCGGGAGTACCGACGAGCAGTACTTC
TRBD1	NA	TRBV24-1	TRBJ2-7	CATSDPRTGVAEQYF	TGTGCCACCAGTGATCCCCGGACAGGGGTCGCCGAGCAGTACTTC
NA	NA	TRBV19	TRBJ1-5	CASSWGDSNQPQHF	TGTGCCAGTAGTTGGGGAGATAGCAATCAGCCCCAGCATTTT
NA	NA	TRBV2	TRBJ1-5	CASSWQGRSQPQHF	TGTGCCAGCAGCTGGCAGGGGAGATCTCAGCCCCAGCATTTT
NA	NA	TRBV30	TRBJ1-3	CAWSVALGNTIYF	TGTGCCTGGAGTGTTGCGTTAGGAAACACCATATATTTT
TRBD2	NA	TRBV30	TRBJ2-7	CAWSREGEQYF	TGTGCCTGGTCCAGGGAGGGCGAGCAGTACTTC
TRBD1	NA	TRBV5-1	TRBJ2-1	CASSLTGTGTSYNEQFF	TGCGCCAGCAGCCTCACCGGGACAGGGACTTCCTACAATGAGCAGTTCTTC
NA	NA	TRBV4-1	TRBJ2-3	CASSQDLTDTQYF	TGCGCCAGCAGCCAAGATCTGACAGATACGCAGTATTTT
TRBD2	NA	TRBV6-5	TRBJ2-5	CAITSGPYQETQYF	TGTGCCATCACTAGCGGACCATACCAAGAGACCCAGTACTTC
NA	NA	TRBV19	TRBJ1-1	CASSTGFVTEAFF	TGTGCCAGTAGTACAGGGTTCGTCACTGAAGCTTTCTTT
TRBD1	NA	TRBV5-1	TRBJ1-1	CASSFPGTGVTEAFF	TGCGCCAGCAGCTTCCCCGGGACAGGGGTCACTGAAGCTTTCTTT
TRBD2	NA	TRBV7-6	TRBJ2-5	CASSSVGLAAETQYF	TGTGCCAGCAGCTCAGTCGGACTAGCCGCAGAGACCCAGTACTTC
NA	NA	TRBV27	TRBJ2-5	CASSLRRRQETQYF	TGTGCCAGCAGTTTGAGGAGAAGACAAGAGACCCAGTACTTC
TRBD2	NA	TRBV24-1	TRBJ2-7	CATSDPRTSGDEQYF	TGTGCCACCAGTGATCCACGGACTAGCGGGGATGAGCAGTACTTC
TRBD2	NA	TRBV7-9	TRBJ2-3	CASIYRSGRPSTDTQYF	TGTGCCAGCATCTACAGAAGCGGGAGGCCATCCACAGATACGCAGTATTTT
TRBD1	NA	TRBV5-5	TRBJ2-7	CASRYPGQGTYEQYF	TGTGCCAGCAGGTATCCGGGACAGGGTACCTACGAGCAGTACTTC
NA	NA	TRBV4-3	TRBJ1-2	CASSLNTWSQVYGYTF	TGCGCCAGCAGCCTTAATACCTGGTCCCAGGTCTATGGCTACACCTTC
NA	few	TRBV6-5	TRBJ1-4	CASSYSGVNEKLFF	TGTGCCAGCAGTTACTCAGGGGTAAACGAAAAACTGTTTTTT
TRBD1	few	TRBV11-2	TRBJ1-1	CASSLGQGNTEAFF	TGTGCCAGCAGCCTAGGACAGGGAAACACTGAAGCTTTCTTT
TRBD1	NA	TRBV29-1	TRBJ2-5	CSSRTGQETQYF	TGCAGCTCGAGGACAGGACAAGAGACCCAGTACTTC
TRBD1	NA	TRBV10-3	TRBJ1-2	CAISEVTAGGHPDGYTF	TGTGCCATCAGTGAAGTTACGGCAGGGGGTCATCCGGATGGCTACACCTTC
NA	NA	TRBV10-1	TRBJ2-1	CASSELDSYNEQFF	TGCGCCAGCAGTGAATTAGATTCCTACAATGAGCAGTTCTTC
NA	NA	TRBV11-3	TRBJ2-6	CASSLGHSSGANVLTF	TGTGCCAGCAGCCTGGGACACAGCTCTGGGGCCAACGTCCTGACTTTC
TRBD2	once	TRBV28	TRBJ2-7	CASSKPAGGRAYF	TGTGCCAGCAGCAAACCAGCGGGAGGGAGGGCGTACTTC
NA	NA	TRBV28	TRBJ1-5	CASSPLSAGNQPQHF	TGTGCCAGCAGCCCCCTGTCGGCCGGGAATCAGCCCCAGCATTTT
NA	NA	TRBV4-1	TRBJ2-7	CASSPPGGGFLAEQYF	TGCGCCAGCAGCCCCCCCGGCGGGGGCTTCCTTGCCGAGCAGTACTTC
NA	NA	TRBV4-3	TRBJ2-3	CASSPRGRTDTQYF	TGCGCCAGCAGCCCCCGAGGGCGCACAGATACGCAGTATTTT
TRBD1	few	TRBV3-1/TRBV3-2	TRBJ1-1	CASSRRDRGIPEEAFF	TGTGCCAGCAGCCGACGGGACAGGGGGATCCCTGAAGAAGCTTTCTTT
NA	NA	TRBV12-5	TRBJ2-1	CASGLAQGSATYNEQFF	TGTGCTAGTGGTTTGGCTCAGGGGTCTGCCACCTACAATGAGCAGTTCTTC
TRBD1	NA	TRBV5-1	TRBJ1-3	CASSLGTGLLNTIYF	TGCGCCAGCAGCTTGGGGACAGGGTTATTAAACACCATATATTTT
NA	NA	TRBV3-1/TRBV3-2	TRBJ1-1	CASSPTSAMNTEAFF	TGTGCCAGCAGCCCAACCAGCGCGATGAACACTGAAGCTTTCTTT
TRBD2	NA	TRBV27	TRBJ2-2	CASSLGLAGAGELFF	TGTGCCAGCAGTTTAGGACTAGCGGGAGCCGGGGAGCTGTTTTTT
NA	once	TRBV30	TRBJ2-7	CAWSDSGGSYEQYF	TGTGCCTGGAGTGATTCCGGGGGCTCCTACGAGCAGTACTTC
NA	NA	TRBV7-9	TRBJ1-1	CASSLSEFGLRTEAFF	TGTGCCAGCAGCTTAAGCGAATTTGGGTTGCGTACTGAAGCTTTCTTT